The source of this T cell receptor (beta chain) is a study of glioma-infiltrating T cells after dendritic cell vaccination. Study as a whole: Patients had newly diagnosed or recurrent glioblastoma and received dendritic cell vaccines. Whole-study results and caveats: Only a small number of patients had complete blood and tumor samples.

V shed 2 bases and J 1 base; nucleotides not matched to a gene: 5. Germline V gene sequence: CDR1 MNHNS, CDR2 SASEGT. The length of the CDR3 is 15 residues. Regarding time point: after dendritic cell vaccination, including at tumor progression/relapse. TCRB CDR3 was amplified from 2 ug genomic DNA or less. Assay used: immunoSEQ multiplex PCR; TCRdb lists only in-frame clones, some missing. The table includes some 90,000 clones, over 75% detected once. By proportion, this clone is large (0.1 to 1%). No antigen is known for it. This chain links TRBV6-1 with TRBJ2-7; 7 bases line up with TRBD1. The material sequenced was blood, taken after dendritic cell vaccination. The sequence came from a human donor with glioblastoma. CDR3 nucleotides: TGTGCCAGCAGTGAAACAGGGGATTCTTCCTACGAGCAGTACGTC. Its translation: CASSETGDSSYEQYV.